This T cell receptor beta chain was retrieved from a study of blood T cell repertoires in COVID-19. Regarding this clone: This sample includes further DNA sequences coding for the same CDR3.

The length of the CDR3 is 16 residues. The V gene's germline CDR1 is MNHNY and CDR2 SVGAGI (reference sequence). V lost 0 bases, J lost 1 base, and 2 bases stayed unmatched. Repertoires were generated with immunoSEQ multiplex PCR, while TCRdb's copy carries only in-frame clones and drops some. Among 250,000 to 400,000 clones, 88% were seen once, and the ten largest hold 1.5% to 2%. This rearrangement joins TRBV6-6 to TRBJ2-2; 7 bases map to TRBD2. The TCR was taken from a woman aged 30 to 39 with COVID-19, enrolled during active disease. The sample was peripheral blood. The CDR3 DNA sequence: TGTGCCAGCAGTTACTCTGGGGGGGGGAACACCGGGGAGCTGTTTTTT. This encodes CASSYSGGGNTGELFF.